This T cell receptor (beta chain) was sequenced during a study of cytomegalovirus exposure and HLA in healthy donors. The CDR3 has 13 amino acids. Germline-derived CDR1 and CDR2 are LNHDA and SQIVND (reference sequence). Trimming at V came to 2 bases and at J to 8 bases, leaving 3 bases not matched to a gene. In the PCR, 60 Vbeta and 13 Jbeta primers were used. Sequencing used immunoSEQ multiplex PCR; TCRdb keeps in-frame clones, though not all of them. Among 180,000 or so clones listed, more than 60% were seen once. The receptor's source is a woman aged 40 to 49 in good health and CMV-seropositive. Sequencing was done on a sample of PBMCs. This sequence joins TRBV19 and TRBJ2-3; TRBD2 aligns across 8 bases. The CDR3 region is CASSIQAGGTQYF. CDR3 DNA sequence: TGTGCCAGTAGTATACAGGCGGGGGGTACGCAGTATTTT.